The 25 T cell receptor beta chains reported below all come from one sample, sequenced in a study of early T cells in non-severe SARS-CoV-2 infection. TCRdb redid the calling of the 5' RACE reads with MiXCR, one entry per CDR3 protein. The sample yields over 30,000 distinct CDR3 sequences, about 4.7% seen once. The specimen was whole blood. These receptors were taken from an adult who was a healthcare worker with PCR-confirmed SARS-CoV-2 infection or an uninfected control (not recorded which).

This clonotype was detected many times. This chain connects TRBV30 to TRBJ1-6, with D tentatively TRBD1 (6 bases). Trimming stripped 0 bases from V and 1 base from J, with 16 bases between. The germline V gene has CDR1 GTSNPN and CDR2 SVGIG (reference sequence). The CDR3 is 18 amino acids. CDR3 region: CAWSVFWGQSSYNSPLHF. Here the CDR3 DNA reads TGTGCCTGGAGTGTATTTTGGGGGCAGTCGTCCTATAATTCACCCCTCCACTTT.

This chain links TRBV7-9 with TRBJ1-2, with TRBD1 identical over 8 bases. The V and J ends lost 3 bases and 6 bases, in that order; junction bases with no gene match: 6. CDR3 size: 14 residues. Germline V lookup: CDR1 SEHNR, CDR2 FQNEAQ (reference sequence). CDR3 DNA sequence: TGTGCCAGCAGCTTGCCACAGGGGGATCATGGCTACACCTTC. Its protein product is CASSLPQGDHGYTF. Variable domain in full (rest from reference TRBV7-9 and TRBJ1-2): DTGVSQNPRHKITKRGQNVTFRCDPISEHNRLYWYRQTLGQGPEFLTYFQNEAQLEKSRLLSDRFSAERPKGSFSTLEIQRTEQGDSAMYLCASSLPQGDHGYTFGSGTRLTVV.

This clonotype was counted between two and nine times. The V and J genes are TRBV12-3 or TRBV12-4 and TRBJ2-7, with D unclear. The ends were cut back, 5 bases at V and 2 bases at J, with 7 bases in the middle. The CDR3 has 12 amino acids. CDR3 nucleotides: TGTGCCAGCAGTCCTGGTGCCTACGAGCAGTACTTC. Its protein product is CASSPGAYEQYF.

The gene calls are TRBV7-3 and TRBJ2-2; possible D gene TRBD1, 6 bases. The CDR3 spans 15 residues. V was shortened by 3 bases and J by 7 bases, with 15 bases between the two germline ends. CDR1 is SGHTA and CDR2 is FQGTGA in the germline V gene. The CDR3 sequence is CASSFSGQGSGELFF. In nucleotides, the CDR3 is TGTGCCAGCAGCTTCTCCGGGCAGGGGAGCGGGGAGCTGTTTTTT.

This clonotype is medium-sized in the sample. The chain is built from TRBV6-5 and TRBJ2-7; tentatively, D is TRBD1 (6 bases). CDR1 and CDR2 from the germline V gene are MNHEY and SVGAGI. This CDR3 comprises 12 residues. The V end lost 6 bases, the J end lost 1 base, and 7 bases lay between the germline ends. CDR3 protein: CASRQGSYEQYF. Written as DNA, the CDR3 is TGTGCCAGCAGACAGGGTTCCTACGAGCAGTACTTC.

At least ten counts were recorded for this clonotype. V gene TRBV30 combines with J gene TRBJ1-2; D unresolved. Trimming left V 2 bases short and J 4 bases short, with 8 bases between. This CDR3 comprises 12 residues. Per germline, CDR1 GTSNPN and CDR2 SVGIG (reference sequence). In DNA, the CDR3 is TGTGCCTGGAGTTGGGGAGGCTATGGCTACACCTTC. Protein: CAWSWGGYGYTF.

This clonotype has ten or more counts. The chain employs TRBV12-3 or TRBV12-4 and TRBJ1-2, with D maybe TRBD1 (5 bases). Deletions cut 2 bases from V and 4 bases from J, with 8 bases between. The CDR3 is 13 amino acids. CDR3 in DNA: TGTGCCAGCAGTTTATCCGGGGGCTATGGCTACACCTTC. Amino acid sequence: CASSLSGGYGYTF.

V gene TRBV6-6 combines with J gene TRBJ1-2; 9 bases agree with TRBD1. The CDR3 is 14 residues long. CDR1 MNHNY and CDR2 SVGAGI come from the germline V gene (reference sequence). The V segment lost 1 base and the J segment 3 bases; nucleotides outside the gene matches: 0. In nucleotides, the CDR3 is TGTGCCAGCAGTTACTGGGACAGGGACTATGGCTACACCTTC. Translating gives CASSYWDRDYGYTF.

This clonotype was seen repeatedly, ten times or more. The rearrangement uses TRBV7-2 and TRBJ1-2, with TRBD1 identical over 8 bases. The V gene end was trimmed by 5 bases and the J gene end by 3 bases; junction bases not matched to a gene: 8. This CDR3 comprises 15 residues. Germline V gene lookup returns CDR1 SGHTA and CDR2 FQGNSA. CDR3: CASSARTTGDYGYTF. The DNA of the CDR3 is TGTGCCAGCAGCGCACGAACGACAGGGGACTATGGCTACACCTTC.

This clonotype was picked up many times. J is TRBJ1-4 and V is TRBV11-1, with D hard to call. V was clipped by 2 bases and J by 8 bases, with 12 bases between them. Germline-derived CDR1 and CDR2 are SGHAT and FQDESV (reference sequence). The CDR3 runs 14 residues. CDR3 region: CASSLIGPPEKLFF. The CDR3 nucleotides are TGTGCCAGCAGCTTAATTGGACCGCCGGAAAAACTGTTTTTT.

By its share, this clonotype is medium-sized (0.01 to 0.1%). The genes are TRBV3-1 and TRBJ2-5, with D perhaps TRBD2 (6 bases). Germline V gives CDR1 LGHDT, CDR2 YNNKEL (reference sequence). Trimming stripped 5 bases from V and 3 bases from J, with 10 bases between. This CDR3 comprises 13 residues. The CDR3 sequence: CASSSGGKETQYF. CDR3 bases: TGTGCCAGCAGCTCCGGCGGGAAAGAGACCCAGTACTTC.

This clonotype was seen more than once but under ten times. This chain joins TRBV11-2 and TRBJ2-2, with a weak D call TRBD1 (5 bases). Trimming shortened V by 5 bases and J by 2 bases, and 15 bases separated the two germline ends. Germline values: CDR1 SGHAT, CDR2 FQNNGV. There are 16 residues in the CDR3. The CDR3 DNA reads TGTGCCAGCAGCCCGACTTCAGGGATCAACACCGGGGAGCTGTTTTTT. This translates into CASSPTSGINTGELFF.

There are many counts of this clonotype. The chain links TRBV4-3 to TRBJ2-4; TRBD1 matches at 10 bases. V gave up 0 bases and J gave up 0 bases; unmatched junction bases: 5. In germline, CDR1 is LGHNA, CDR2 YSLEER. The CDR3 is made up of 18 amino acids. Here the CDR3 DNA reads TGCGCCAGCAGCCAAGATGCGGGACAGGGGCTAGCCAAAAACATTCAGTACTTC. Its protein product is CASSQDAGQGLAKNIQYF.

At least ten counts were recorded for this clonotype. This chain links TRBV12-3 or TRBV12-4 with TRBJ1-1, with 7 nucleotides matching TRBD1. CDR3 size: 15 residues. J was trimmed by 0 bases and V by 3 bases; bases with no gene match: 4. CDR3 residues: CASSFEGQMNTEAFF. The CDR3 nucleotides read TGTGCCAGCAGTTTTGAGGGACAGATGAACACTGAAGCTTTCTTT.

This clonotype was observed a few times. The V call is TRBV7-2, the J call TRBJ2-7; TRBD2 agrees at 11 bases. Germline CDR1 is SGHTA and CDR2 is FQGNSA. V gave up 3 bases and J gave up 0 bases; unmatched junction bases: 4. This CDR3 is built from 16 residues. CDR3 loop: CASSFLGLAASYEQYF. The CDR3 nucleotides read TGTGCCAGCAGCTTTCTGGGACTAGCGGCCTCCTACGAGCAGTACTTC.

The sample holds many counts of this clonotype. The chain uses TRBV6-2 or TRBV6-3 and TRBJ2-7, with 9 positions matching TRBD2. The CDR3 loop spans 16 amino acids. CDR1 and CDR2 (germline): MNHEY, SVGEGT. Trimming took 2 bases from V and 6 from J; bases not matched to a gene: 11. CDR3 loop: CASSYGGGAPLLEQYF. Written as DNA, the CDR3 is TGTGCCAGCAGTTACGGCGGGGGGGCTCCTCTACTCGAGCAGTACTTC.

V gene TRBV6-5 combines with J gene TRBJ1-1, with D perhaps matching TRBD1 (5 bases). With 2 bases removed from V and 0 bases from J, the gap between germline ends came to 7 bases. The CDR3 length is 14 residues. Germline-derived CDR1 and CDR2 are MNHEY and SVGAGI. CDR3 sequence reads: CASSYRGMNTEAFF. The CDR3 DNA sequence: TGTGCCAGCAGTTACAGGGGAATGAACACTGAAGCTTTCTTT.

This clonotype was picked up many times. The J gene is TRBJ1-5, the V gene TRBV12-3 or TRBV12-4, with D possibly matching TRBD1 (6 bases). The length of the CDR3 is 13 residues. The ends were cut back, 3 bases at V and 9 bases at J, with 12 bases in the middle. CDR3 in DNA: TGTGCCAGCAGTTTTGGGGGCTTAGGGCCCCAGCATTTT. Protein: CASSFGGLGPQHF.

The CDR3 is CASSLSSTRSRETQYF. CDR3 bases: TGTGCCAGCAGTTTATCAAGCACCCGAAGTAGAGAGACCCAGTACTTC. The J gene is TRBJ2-5, the V gene TRBV27; the D is unclear. This CDR3 comprises 16 residues. The V end lost 0 bases, the J end lost 4 bases, and 15 bases lay between the germline ends. CDR1 MNHEY and CDR2 SMNVEV come from the germline V gene (reference sequence).

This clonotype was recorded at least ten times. CDR3 sequence reads: CASSSQGARGEAFF. Here the CDR3 DNA reads TGTGCCAGCAGCTCTCAGGGGGCGCGTGGTGAAGCTTTCTTT. The chain links TRBV5-4 to TRBJ1-1; TRBD1 agrees at 8 bases. The CDR3 is 14 amino acids. CDR1 is SGHNT and CDR2 is YYREEE in the germline V gene (reference sequence). The trim removed 3 bases at V and 7 bases at J, leaving 8 bases unmatched.

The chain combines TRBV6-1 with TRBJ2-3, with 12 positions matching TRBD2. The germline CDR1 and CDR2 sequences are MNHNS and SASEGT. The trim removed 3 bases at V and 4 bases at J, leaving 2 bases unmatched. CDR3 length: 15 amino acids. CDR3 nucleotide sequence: TGTGCCAGCAGTGAGACTAGCGGGGGCGCAGATACGCAGTATTTT. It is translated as CASSETSGGADTQYF.

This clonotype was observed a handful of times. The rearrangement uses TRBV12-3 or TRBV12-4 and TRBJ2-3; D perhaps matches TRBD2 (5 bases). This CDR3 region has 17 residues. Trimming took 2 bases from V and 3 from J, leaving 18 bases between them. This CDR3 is CASSLSHSGWITDTQYF. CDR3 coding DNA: TGTGCCAGCAGTTTATCGCACAGCGGTTGGATTACAGATACGCAGTATTTT.

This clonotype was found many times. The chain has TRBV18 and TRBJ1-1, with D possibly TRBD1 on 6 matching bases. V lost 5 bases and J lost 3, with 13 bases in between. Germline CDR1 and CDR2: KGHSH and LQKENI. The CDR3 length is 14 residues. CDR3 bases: TGTGCCAGCTCATCCCAGGGGACTCACACTGAAGCTTTCTTT. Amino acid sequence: CASSSQGTHTEAFF.

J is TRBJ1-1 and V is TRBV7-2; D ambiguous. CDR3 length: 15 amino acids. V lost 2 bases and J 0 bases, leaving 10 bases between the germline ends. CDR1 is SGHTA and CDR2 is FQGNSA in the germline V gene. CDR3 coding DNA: TGTGCCAGCAGCTTATCTGCAGCCATGAACACTGAAGCTTTCTTT. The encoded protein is CASSLSAAMNTEAFF.

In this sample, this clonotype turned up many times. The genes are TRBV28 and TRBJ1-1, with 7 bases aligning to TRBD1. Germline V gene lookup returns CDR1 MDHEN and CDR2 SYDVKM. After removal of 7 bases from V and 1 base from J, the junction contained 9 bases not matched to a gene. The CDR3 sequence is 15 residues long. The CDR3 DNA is TGTGCCAGCAATCCCGCGACAGGGACGAACACTGAAGCTTTCTTT. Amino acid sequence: CASNPATGTNTEAFF.